In this sample, the clone carrying this TCR beta chain turned up a few times. Antigen unknown. As handled by the study authors: Building a distant-metastasis classifier for papillary thyroid cancer drew on CDR3 differences across clinicopathological groups. TCRdb re-clonotyped the PCR reads via MiXCR. The V and J calls and clone size are TCRdb's, not the authors'. In the table there are fewer than 7,500 clones, 32% of which are singletons. V lost 3 bases to trimming and J lost 9 bases, with 21 bases between them. This CDR3 spans 15 amino acids. CDR1 SQVTM and CDR2 ANQGSEA come from the germline V gene. These data originate in a study of metastatic and nonmetastatic thyroid tumors. Study in general: Across blood and tumor or nodule tissue, repertoires from malignant and benign thyroid patients were compared with one another.

Among the patients, none had received any treatment before thyroid surgery. Overall study results and limits: When malignant thyroid tumors were compared with benign nodules, TCR beta diversity was reportedly significantly higher in the malignant tumors. This held in both blood and tumor samples.

The chain recombines TRBV29-1 with TRBJ2-1, with D possibly being TRBD2 (5 bases). The specimen sequenced was tumor tissue. The TCR originated in a female donor with papillary thyroid cancer or a benign thyroid nodule (not recorded which). Some clones in this sample may be carry-over from other donors' samples. This chain's CDR3 is CSVESGWQVLSEQFF. The CDR3 DNA reads as TGCAGCGTTGAGTCGGGATGGCAGGTACTTAGTGAGCAGTTCTTC.